The clone carrying this T cell receptor (beta chain) occurred many times. The sample originates from a study of T cell repertoires in cytomegalovirus infection. TCRdb re-called the reads through MiXCR, storing one row per CDR3 protein. In the table there are hundreds of thousands of distinct CDR3 sequences, about 8.8% of which are singletons. Trimming left V 3 bases short and J 1 base short, with 6 bases between. Germline-derived CDR1 and CDR2 are SEHNR and FQNEAQ (reference sequence). The CDR3 totals 13 residues. The source material was PBMCs. The rearrangement uses TRBV7-9 and TRBJ1-2; D unresolved. The receptor was isolated from a human donor in good health (CMV status not recorded). Some clones in this sample may be carry-over from other donors' samples. The CDR3 region is CASSLRFNYGYTF. The CDR3 region has the DNA TGTGCCAGCAGCTTGCGATTTAACTATGGCTACACCTTC.